This T cell receptor (beta chain) is drawn from a study of T cells after yellow fever vaccination. Study-level information: SMART-Seq v4 Ultra Low Input prepared libraries from low-cell fractions. Study-wide findings and caveats: Booster sampling recovered most clones from primary vaccination (96% CD4, around 88% CD8).

The germline V gene encodes CDR1 SGHDT and CDR2 YYEEEE. The CDR3 extends over 15 amino acids. V gave up 3 bases and J gave up 0 bases; unmatched junction bases: 3. This clonotype was counted only a few times. The authors made TCR cDNA by 5'RACE template switching, adding a universal primer site and UMIs. Each CDR3 protein is one row after TCRdb ran MiXCR on the 5' RACE reads. The profile shows 45,000 to 60,000 distinct CDR3 sequences, 6% to 8.5% of them singletons. The sequence was collected from a man younger than 30 who received the YFV17D yellow fever vaccine. The specimen was CD8+ T cells not binding an NS4B(214-222) dextramer, sorted from PBMCs, collected more than 35 days after the first yellow fever vaccination. This sequence joins TRBV5-6 and TRBJ1-1; TRBD1 agrees at 9 bases. The CDR3 is CASSWDRVMNTEAFF. The CDR3 DNA is TGTGCCAGCAGCTGGGACAGGGTCATGAACACTGAAGCTTTCTTT.